The 14 T cell receptor beta chains given below trace back to one sample, sequenced in a study of T cell clonality in common variable immunodeficiency. TCRdb's table, derived via immunoSEQ multiplex PCR, lists solely in-frame clones and lacks some. The table lists tens of thousands of clones, with no singletons. Sequencing was done on a sample of peripheral blood mononuclear cells. All receptors come from a person aged 18-70 years in good health.

This clone occurred many times. The CDR3 end is not reached by the read, which stops 3 residues before it; the germline J gene fills it in. The gene calls are TRBV6-2 or TRBV6-3 and TRBJ2-4; tentative D call: TRBD1 (5 bases). V was clipped by 6 bases and J by 5 bases, with 11 bases between them. Germline V gene data show CDR1 as MNHEY and CDR2 as SVGEGT. This CDR3 has 13 residues. The chain's CDR3 is CASRVTGENIQYF. The sequenced CDR3 bases are TGTGCCAGCAGAGTTACAGGCGAAAACATT.

This clone was detected a few times. The read comes to an end 3 residues before the CDR3 does, leaving the germline J gene to fill in the end. The chain joins TRBV18 to TRBJ1-4; 9 positions match TRBD1. Germline V gene sequence: CDR1 KGHSH, CDR2 LQKENI. V lost 3 bases and J lost 8; bases outside the gene matches: 1. The CDR3 runs to 13 residues. The covered CDR3 bases are TGTGCCAGCTCACCGGGACAGGGAGAAAAA. Translating gives CASSPGQGEK. The CDR3 reads in full as CASSPGQGEKLFF.

At least ten counts were recorded for this clone. The read ends 3 residues before the CDR3 terminus; that terminus is restored from the germline J gene. The chain recombines TRBV5-1 with TRBJ2-2; tentatively, D is TRBD1 (5 bases). Germline CDR1 and CDR2: SGHRS and YFSETQ. Trimming removed 2 bases from V and 3 bases from J, with 8 bases in between. This CDR3 is built from 14 residues. The CDR3 is CASSFIRDTGELFF. Incomplete CDR3 DNA: TGCGCCAGCAGCTTTATCAGGGACACCGGGGAG.

This clone was recorded many times. The CDR3 extends 3 residues past the end of the read, so its final part is completed from the germline J gene. The J gene is TRBJ2-3, the V gene TRBV19; 8 bases match TRBD2. The V segment lost 4 bases and the J segment 0 bases; nucleotides outside the gene matches: 9. The CDR3 loop spans 17 amino acids. The germline CDR1 and CDR2 sequences are LNHDA and SQIVND (reference sequence). The CDR3 here is CASSRRKAGASTDTQYF. CDR3 DNA (partial): TGTGCCAGTAGTAGGCGGAAAGCGGGAGCTAGCACAGATACG.

This clone was recorded at least ten times. The CDR3 DNA, read in part, is TGTGCCAGCAGCCAAGATACGGCGGACTATGGC. Amino acid sequence: CASSQDTADYG. The complete CDR3 reads CASSQDTADYGYTF. The chain uses TRBV4-2 and TRBJ1-2; unclear D gene. The read halts 3 residues ahead of the CDR3 end, with the missing end drawn from the germline J gene. Germline CDR1 is LGHNA and CDR2 is YNFKEQ. This CDR3 spans 14 amino acids. V was cut by 0 bases and J by 3 bases, with 8 bases left in between.

This clone turned up a few times. The missing CDR3 end, 3 residues past where the read stops, is filled in from the germline J gene. J is TRBJ2-1 and V is TRBV2, with D possibly being TRBD2 (5 bases). Germline V gene data show CDR1 as SNHLY and CDR2 as FYNNEI. This CDR3 comprises 16 residues. Trimming left V 6 bases short and J 4 bases short, with 19 bases between. The part of the CDR3 DNA that was read is TGTGCCAGCAGCCGACAAGGACTCCGCGGATACAATGAG. Its protein is CASSRQGLRGYNE. The complete CDR3 protein is CASSRQGLRGYNEQFF.

The sample holds many counts of this clone. The read is 3 residues too short to cover the CDR3 end, so that end is filled in from the germline J gene. The chain carries TRBV30 and TRBJ2-7, with 9 bases aligning to TRBD1. This CDR3 has 13 amino acids. V lost 3 bases to trimming and J lost 5 bases; unmatched junction nucleotides: 5. Per germline, CDR1 GTSNPN and CDR2 SVGIG (reference sequence). The CDR3 reads CAWSGTGFNEQYF. CDR3 bases read: TGTGCCTGGAGCGGGACAGGGTTCAACGAG.

The table lists this clone with many counts. The read terminates 3 residues before the CDR3 end, so the remaining end is supplied by the germline J gene. This chain links TRBV5-4 with TRBJ1-1, with 8 nucleotides matching TRBD1. Germline V gene sequence: CDR1 SGHNT, CDR2 YYREEE (reference sequence). V lost 6 bases to trimming and J lost 1 base; unmatched junction nucleotides: 5. The CDR3 length is 14 residues. CDR3 in amino acids: CASKKQGGNTEAFF. The sequenced CDR3 bases are TGTGCCAGCAAGAAACAGGGGGGGAACACTGAA. The full variable domain, its missing parts supplied by reference TRBV5-4 and TRBJ1-1, is ETGVTQSPTHLIKTRGQQVTLRCSSQSGHNTVSWYQQALGQGPQFIFQYYREEENGRGNFPPRFSGLQFPNYSSELNVNALELDDSALYLCASKKQGGNTEAFFGQGTRLTVV.

This clone was recorded at least ten times. CDR3 bases read: TGTGCCAGCAGCGTGGGACTAGCGGTCGGCGAG. This encodes CASSVGLAVGE. The entire CDR3 sequence reads CASSVGLAVGEQYF. The J gene is TRBJ2-7, the V gene TRBV7-9; 11 nucleotides agree with TRBD2. The read stops 3 residues short of the end of the CDR3; the missing end is completed from the germline J gene. Germline trimming cut 5 bases from V and 6 bases from J; bases unmatched to any gene: 6. The germline gives CDR1 SEHNR, CDR2 FQNEAQ (reference sequence). The CDR3 covers 14 residues. Full variable domain (remainder filled in from reference TRBV7-9 and TRBJ2-7): DTGVSQNPRHKITKRGQNVTFRCDPISEHNRLYWYRQTLGQGPEFLTYFQNEAQLEKSRLLSDRFSAERPKGSFSTLEIQRTEQGDSAMYLCASSVGLAVGEQYFGPGTRLTVT.

Regarding this clone: The missing CDR3 end, 3 residues past where the read stops, is filled in from the germline J gene. The genes are TRBV7-3 and TRBJ2-3, with a weak D call TRBD1 (6 bases). This CDR3 is 15 amino acids long. Per germline, CDR1 SGHTA and CDR2 FQGTGA. Trimming cost V 2 bases and J 3 bases, with 12 bases left between them. CDR3: CASSLGGGRTDTQYF. CDR3 DNA, as far as it was read: TGTGCCAGCAGCTTAGGGGGCGGGCGAACAGATACG.

At least ten counts were recorded for this clone. The read finishes 3 residues shy of the CDR3 end, and the germline J gene is used to complete it. This chain connects TRBV5-1 to TRBJ2-7; D possibly corresponds to TRBD2 (6 bases). The CDR3 totals 13 residues. Trimming removed 0 bases from V and 5 bases from J, with 9 bases in between. CDR1 and CDR2 from the germline V gene are SGHRS and YFSETQ. The sequenced CDR3 bases are TGCGCCAGCAGCTTGGCGGAGGGCCACGAG. Translating it yields CASSLAEGHE. The full CDR3 protein is CASSLAEGHEQYF.

This clone was counted at least ten times. The read ends 3 residues early relative to the CDR3; the germline J gene fills the gap. Additional DNA sequences in this sample encode the identical CDR3. The V call is TRBV5-1, the J call TRBJ2-1; D is perhaps TRBD2 (6 bases). Germline-derived CDR1 and CDR2 are SGHRS and YFSETQ. This CDR3 contains 15 residues. Trimming took off 5 bases at V and 4 bases at J, with 16 bases between the two ends. The CDR3 protein is CASRPTSGRYNEQFF. The covered CDR3 bases are TGCGCCAGCAGACCGACTAGTGGGCGGTACAATGAG.

This clone was found a few times. The read stops 3 residues short of the end of the CDR3; the missing end is completed from the germline J gene. The chain has TRBV19 and TRBJ2-7, with TRBD2 identical over 13 bases. This CDR3 has 16 amino acids. Germline V gene lookup returns CDR1 LNHDA and CDR2 SQIVND (reference sequence). V shed 4 bases, J shed 2 bases, and the junction held 5 bases outside the gene matches. Partial CDR3 DNA: TGTGCCAGTAGTAGACTAGCGGGAGGAAGCGCCTACGAG. Translated, it gives CASSRLAGGSAYE. The whole CDR3 is CASSRLAGGSAYEQYF.

This clone was seen many times. CDR3 region: CASSLVGPTGNEQFF. The covered CDR3 bases are TGTGCCAGCAGCTTAGTGGGGCCCACTGGCAATGAG. V and J are TRBV13 and TRBJ2-1; maybe TRBD1 (5 bases). The sequence runs out 3 residues before the end of the CDR3; the remainder is reconstructed from the germline J gene. V lost 1 base, J lost 6 bases, and 13 bases lay in between. This CDR3 spans 15 amino acids. Germline-derived CDR1 and CDR2 are PRHDT and FYEKMQ (reference sequence).